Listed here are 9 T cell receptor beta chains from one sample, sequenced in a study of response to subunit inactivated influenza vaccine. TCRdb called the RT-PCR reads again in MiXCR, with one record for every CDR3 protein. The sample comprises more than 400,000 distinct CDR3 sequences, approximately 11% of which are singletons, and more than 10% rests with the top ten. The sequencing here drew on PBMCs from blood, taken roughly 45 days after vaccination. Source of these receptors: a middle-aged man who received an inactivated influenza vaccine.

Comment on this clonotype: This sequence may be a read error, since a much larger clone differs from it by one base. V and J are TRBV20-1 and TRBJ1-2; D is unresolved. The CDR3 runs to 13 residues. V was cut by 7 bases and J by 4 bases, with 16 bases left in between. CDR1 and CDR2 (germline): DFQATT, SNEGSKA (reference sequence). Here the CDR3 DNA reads TGCAGTGGAGAGACACGGGCGGCCTATGGCTACACCTTC. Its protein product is CSGETRAAYGYTF.

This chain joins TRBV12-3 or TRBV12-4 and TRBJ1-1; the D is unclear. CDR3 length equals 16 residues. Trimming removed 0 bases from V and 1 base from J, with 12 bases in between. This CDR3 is CASSLASSGQNTEAFF. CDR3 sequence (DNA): TGTGCCAGCAGTTTAGCGAGCTCGGGCCAGAACACTGAAGCTTTCTTT.

CDR3 loop: CASSLGRGPQETQYF. CDR3 bases: TGTGCCAGCAGCTTAGGCAGGGGACCTCAAGAGACCCAGTACTTC. The chain joins TRBV7-2 to TRBJ2-5, with D perhaps TRBD1 (6 bases). The CDR3 is 15 residues long. Germline-derived CDR1 and CDR2 are SGHTA and FQGNSA. V lost 1 base to trimming and J lost 2 bases, with 11 bases between them.

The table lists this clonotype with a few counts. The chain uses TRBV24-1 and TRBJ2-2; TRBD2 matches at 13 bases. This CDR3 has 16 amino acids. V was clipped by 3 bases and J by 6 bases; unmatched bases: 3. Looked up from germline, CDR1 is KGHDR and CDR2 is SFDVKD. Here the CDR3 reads CATSDGLAGVSGELFF. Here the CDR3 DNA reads TGTGCCACCAGTGATGGACTAGCGGGAGTGTCCGGGGAGCTGTTTTTT.

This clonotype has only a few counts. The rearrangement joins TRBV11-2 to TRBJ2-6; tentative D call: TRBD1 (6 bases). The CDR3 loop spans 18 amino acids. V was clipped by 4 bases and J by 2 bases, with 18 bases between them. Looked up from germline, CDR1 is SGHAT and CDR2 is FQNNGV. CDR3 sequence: CASSSRQATSTGANVLTF. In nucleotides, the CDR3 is TGTGCCAGCAGCTCAAGACAGGCTACTAGTACTGGGGCCAACGTCCTGACTTTC.

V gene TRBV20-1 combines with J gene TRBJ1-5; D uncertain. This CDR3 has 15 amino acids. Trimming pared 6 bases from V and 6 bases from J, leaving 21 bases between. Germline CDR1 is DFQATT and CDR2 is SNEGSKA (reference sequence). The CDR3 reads CSARAGHGLVQPQHF. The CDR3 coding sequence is TGCAGTGCCCGCGCGGGCCACGGCTTGGTTCAGCCCCAGCATTTT.

The CDR3 spells CASSLRQVDFPNQPQHF. The CDR3 nucleotides are TGTGCCAGCAGTTTGAGGCAGGTCGATTTCCCGAATCAGCCCCAGCATTTT. This chain connects TRBV12-3 or TRBV12-4 to TRBJ1-5; D remains ambiguous. This CDR3 has 17 residues. Trimming cost V 3 bases and J 4 bases, with 19 bases left between them.

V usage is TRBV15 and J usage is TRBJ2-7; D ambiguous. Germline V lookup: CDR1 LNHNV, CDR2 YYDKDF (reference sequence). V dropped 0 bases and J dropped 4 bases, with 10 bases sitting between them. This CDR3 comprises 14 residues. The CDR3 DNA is TGTGCCACCAGCAGAGATATGAATATTTACGAGCAGTACTTC. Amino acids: CATSRDMNIYEQYF.

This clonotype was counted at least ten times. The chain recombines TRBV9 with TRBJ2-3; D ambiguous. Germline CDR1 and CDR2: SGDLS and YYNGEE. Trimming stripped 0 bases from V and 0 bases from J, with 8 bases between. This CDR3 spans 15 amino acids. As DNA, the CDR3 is TGTGCCAGCAGCGTAGTGCCAGATAGCACAGATACGCAGTATTTT. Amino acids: CASSVVPDSTDTQYF. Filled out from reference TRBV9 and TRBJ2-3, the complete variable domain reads DSGVTQTPKHLITATGQRVTLRCSPRSGDLSVYWYQQSLDQGLQFLIQYYNGEERAKGNILERFSAQQFPDLHSELNLSSLELGDSALYFCASSVVPDSTDTQYFGPGTRLTVL.